The subject of this entry is one TCR beta chain. The CDR3 is 13 amino acids. Trimming stripped 0 bases from V and 11 bases from J, with 11 bases between. Germline CDR1 reads PRHDT; CDR2 reads FYEKMQ (reference sequence). Clones were sequenced by immunoSEQ multiplex PCR, and TCRdb holds only the in-frame ones, with some missing. This repertoire shows 200,000 to 250,000 clones, roughly 94% found once; its top ten account for approximately 1.5%. This sample was included in a study of control samples from healthy donors and cancer patients. The TCR was taken from a man in his forties or fifties in good health. V and J are TRBV13 and TRBJ1-3; D gene unclear. The sample comprised blood. The CDR3 DNA follows: TGTGCCAGCAGCTTAGGGCGGACCTACGCCATATATTTT. It is translated as CASSLGRTYAIYF.